The text below deals with one T cell receptor (beta chain). The antigen it binds to is not known. One base away there is no much larger clone; base qualities are not given. This entry belongs to a study of OX40 agonist ivuxolimab in advanced cancers. The study in broad terms: Ivuxolimab was a fully human IgG2 agonistic monoclonal antibody targeting the costimulatory receptor OX40 (CD134). The purpose of peripheral TCRbeta sequencing was to test whether ivuxolimab changed TCR sequence diversity and led to clonal T-cell expansion. Partial responses occurred in three dose-escalation patients, of whom one had hepatocellular carcinoma and two had cutaneous melanoma. Intravenous ivuxolimab was administered to patients every 2 weeks at six dose levels: 0.01, 0.1, 0.3, 1.5, 3 and 10 mg/kg. The paper reports the monotherapy dose-escalation portion (N of about 50 patients) of the phase I ivuxolimab trial. Patients were allowed to have had prior anti-PD-1, anti-PD-L1 or anti-CTLA-4 therapy, and approximately 40% of the dose-escalation patients had previously received checkpoint inhibitors. Of the roughly 52 dose-escalation patients, hepatocellular carcinoma was present in 19, melanoma in some 15, renal cell carcinoma in 9 and head and neck cancer in 9. A male proportion of roughly 80% and a mean age of roughly 58 years, ranging from roughly 20 to 80, were recorded for the dose-escalation cohort. The investigation overall reported the following: Low levels of normalized T-cell clonal expansion were also seen in some patients who did not respond. Partial responders in the 0.1-3.0 mg/kg groups had among the lowest normalized peripheral clonal expansion, especially among CD8+ T cells. After ivuxolimab, expanded clones were on average more numerous among CD8+ T cells than among CD4+ T cells. The antigen specificity of the peripheral T cells that underwent clonal expansion was not determined. At doses of 0.1 to 3.0 mg/kg, clonal expansion of both CD4+ and CD8+ blood T cells was observed from baseline to week 6.

Patients with autoimmune disease history or receiving systemic immunosuppression were excluded from the trial. Peripheral blood for TCR sequencing was collected from all dose cohorts at baseline, on cycle 4 day 1, and on cycle 7 day 1. Samples were obtained from an open-label, multicenter, first-in-human phase I dose-escalation trial of ivuxolimab. The trial enrolled adults with locally advanced or metastatic head and neck squamous cell, hepatocellular, melanoma or renal cell carcinoma. CD4+ and CD8+ T cells were sorted separately from peripheral blood before TCR sequencing. CDR1 and CDR2, looked up from the germline V gene, are ENHRY and SYGVKD. Compared with germline, V lacks 6 bases and J lacks 0 bases; bases without a gene match: 7. From its cysteine to its phenylalanine, the CDR3 spans 15 amino acids. Only CDR3 DNA is held: 45 bases, read in frame from base 1. Genomic DNA was extracted from sorted cells for sequencing of the TCRbeta CDR3 region. The immunoSEQ Assay was used for sequencing of TCRbeta CDR3 regions. TCRdb stores this immuneACCESS table with in-frame sequences only. Part of the clones is absent; in the studies checked, under half of the shortfall reflects unresolved V genes, and no reason is known for the rest. This sample lists roughly 61,000 clones; 82% were detected once. 0.4% to 0.55% of the sample lies in the top ten.

The sequences come from CD4+ or CD8+ T cells sorted from blood, collected in a trial of the OX40 agonist ivuxolimab. The TCR was taken from an adult with an advanced solid tumor such as melanoma, head and neck, liver or kidney cancer. Recombination connected TRBV10-3 to TRBJ1-1, with TRBD1 matching 7 junction bases. CDR3 reads: CAIRTGNRMNTEAFF. The sequence in DNA is TGTGCCATCAGGACAGGGAATCGTATGAACACTGAAGCTTTCTTT.